This T cell receptor beta chain stems from a study of regulatory T cells in long-lasting Graves disease. Trimming at V came to 6 bases and at J to 11 bases, leaving 13 bases not matched to a gene. The CDR3 sequence is 17 residues long. CDR1 is MNHEY and CDR2 is SVGEGT in the germline V gene. The time point denotes: persistent/refractory GD, antithyroid drugs over 5 years with positive TRAb. PBMC RNA was the source of the TCR library. Arm-PCR of CDR3 regions and iRepertoire HTBI primers were used to build TCR beta libraries. MiXCR, run by TCRdb on the multiplex PCR reads, gives a single entry per CDR3 protein. The sample has a few hundred thousand distinct CDR3 sequences; 22% are singletons. A word on this clonotype: The antigen remains unidentified.

Study results and caveats: Relative to new patients (roughly 900), persistent patients exhibited greater sharing of public clonotypes (around 2,800).

V and J are TRBV6-2 or TRBV6-3 and TRBJ2-1, with 16 bases fitting TRBD2. Sequences were derived from peripheral blood mononuclear cells (PBMCs), sampled when the disease was refractory, from a patient treated with antithyroid drugs. The sequence was collected from a female donor with Graves disease. CDR3 sequence reads: CASSMGTSGRELVKQFF. The DNA of the CDR3 is TGTGCCAGCAGCATGGGGACTAGCGGGAGGGAATTGGTGAAGCAGTTCTTC.